Detailed here is one T cell receptor (beta chain). The record originates from a study of response to subunit inactivated influenza vaccine. Germline V gene sequence: CDR1 SEHNR, CDR2 FQNEAQ (reference sequence). The CDR3 loop spans 16 amino acids. V lost 3 bases and J lost 0; bases outside the gene matches: 5. From the RT-PCR reads, TCRdb called clonotypes with MiXCR, one entry per CDR3 protein. The sample carries 500,000 to 600,000 distinct CDR3 sequences, about 15% recorded once. Sequencing used CD4+ T cells sorted from PBMCs, obtained around 2 years after vaccination. V gene TRBV7-9 combines with J gene TRBJ2-5; 9 positions match TRBD1. The TCR sequence derives from a man between 45 and 75 years old who received an inactivated influenza vaccine. The CDR3 here is CASSFGTGSNQETQYF. In DNA form, the CDR3 reads TGTGCCAGCAGCTTCGGGACAGGGAGCAACCAAGAGACCCAGTACTTC.